The 27 T cell receptor beta chains given below trace back to one sample, sequenced in a study of blood T cell repertoires in COVID-19. Profiled with immunoSEQ multiplex PCR; TCRdb holds only in-frame clones, not every one. The profile shows approximately 82,000 clones, around 89% of them singletons. The specimen sequenced was PBMCs or T cells enriched from blood (not recorded which). The receptors originated from a woman aged 45-65 years with acute COVID-19.

This clone has only one observation. The genes are TRBV6-5 and TRBJ1-6; possibly TRBD1 for D (6 bases). Germline V gene lookup returns CDR1 MNHEY and CDR2 SVGAGI. Trimming took 7 bases from V and 6 from J, leaving 13 bases between them. This CDR3 has 14 residues. In DNA form, the CDR3 reads TGTGCCAGCATGGCGGGGGCGCTTAATTCACCCCTCCACTTT. Its translation: CASMAGALNSPLHF.

This chain joins TRBV18 and TRBJ2-3, with 7 bases that match TRBD2. Germline V gene data show CDR1 as KGHSH and CDR2 as LQKENI. This CDR3 is built from 16 residues. Trimming at V came to 2 bases and at J to 4 bases, leaving 9 bases not matched to a gene. In nucleotides, the CDR3 is TGTGCCAGCTCACCAGCGGTGGCGGGAGCGGCAGATACGCAGTATTTT. This gives the protein CASSPAVAGAADTQYF.

This sequence joins TRBV7-6 and TRBJ2-1, with 9 positions matching TRBD2. V was pared by 1 base and J by 7 bases, with 14 bases of the junction left unmatched. The CDR3 loop spans 18 amino acids. Per germline, CDR1 SGHVS and CDR2 FNYEAQ. The CDR3 DNA is TGTGCCAGCAGCTTAGTATTCGTCGCGGGAGGGCCGGAGAATGAGCAGTTCTTC. Encoded protein: CASSLVFVAGGPENEQFF. Full variable domain (missing parts from reference TRBV7-6 and TRBJ2-1): GAGVSQSPRYKVTKRGQDVALRCDPISGHVSLYWYRQALGQGPEFLTYFNYEAQQDKSGLPNDRFSAERPEGSISTLTIQRTEQRDSAMYRCASSLVFVAGGPENEQFFGPGTRLTVL.

This clone was counted between two and nine times. The J gene is TRBJ1-2, the V gene TRBV6-1; the D gene is possibly TRBD1 (5 bases). In germline, CDR1 is MNHNS, CDR2 SASEGT. Trimming removed 0 bases at V and 3 bases at J, with 17 bases between. This CDR3 is 17 amino acids long. The CDR3 DNA sequence: TGTGCCAGCAGTGAAGCGCTTACTAGGGCGGGGGACTATGGCTACACCTTC. It yields the protein CASSEALTRAGDYGYTF.

This rearrangement joins TRBV20-1 to TRBJ2-7; tentatively, D is TRBD2 (6 bases). CDR1 and CDR2 (germline): DFQATT, SNEGSKA (reference sequence). CDR3 size: 13 residues. The V end was cut by 3 bases, the J end by 0 bases, with 9 bases between. CDR3 amino acids: CSASLTSSYEQYF. Written as DNA, the CDR3 is TGCAGTGCTAGTCTGACTAGCTCCTACGAGCAGTACTTC.

This clone was detected a few times. J is TRBJ2-1 and V is TRBV6-6, with TRBD2 identical over 13 bases. The V segment lost 5 bases and the J segment 7 bases; nucleotides outside the gene matches: 11. The germline CDR1 and CDR2 sequences are MNHNY and SVGAGI (reference sequence). CDR3 length: 17 amino acids. The CDR3 is CASSRSTLAGGPNEQFF. The CDR3 coding sequence is TGTGCCAGCAGTCGTTCGACACTAGCGGGAGGGCCGAATGAGCAGTTCTTC.

A word on this clone: Other DNA sequences within the sample encode an identical CDR3. V is TRBV5-6 and J is TRBJ2-7; 9 bases map to TRBD1. This CDR3 comprises 14 residues. V was pared by 4 bases and J by 4 bases, with 6 bases of the junction left unmatched. Germline V CDR1 and CDR2: SGHDT, YYEEEE. The CDR3 loop reads CASSLGQGRYEQYF. For the CDR3, the DNA is TGTGCCAGCAGCCTGGGACAGGGAAGGTACGAGCAGTACTTC.

The rearrangement links TRBV27 to TRBJ2-1, with TRBD2 identical over 13 bases. The CDR3 is 17 amino acids. V dropped 5 bases and J dropped 6; count of bases not matched to a gene: 10. Germline CDR1 is MNHEY and CDR2 is SMNVEV (reference sequence). CDR3 nucleotides: TGTGCCAGCAGTCCAGGACTAGCGGGAGTCACTTTCAATGAGCAGTTCTTC. Encoded protein: CASSPGLAGVTFNEQFF.

The rearrangement links TRBV7-7 to TRBJ2-7, with a possible D match to TRBD1 (5 bases). V was pared by 2 bases and J by 3 bases, with 8 bases between. The CDR3 has 13 amino acids. Germline V gene data show CDR1 as SSHAT and CDR2 as FNYEAQ (reference sequence). The CDR3 protein is CASSLSQGYEQYF. CDR3 sequence (DNA): TGTGCCAGCAGCTTATCGCAGGGCTACGAGCAGTACTTC.

The chain uses TRBV27 and TRBJ2-7; 7 bases match TRBD1. The germline V gene encodes CDR1 MNHEY and CDR2 SMNVEV (reference sequence). After removal of 2 bases from V and 5 bases from J, the junction contained 3 bases not matched to a gene. The CDR3 is 13 amino acids. The CDR3 DNA sequence: TGTGCCAGCAGTTTAGCCGACAGGGACGAGCAGTACTTC. It is translated as CASSLADRDEQYF.

The chain is built from TRBV19 and TRBJ1-1, with 7 bases that match TRBD1. In germline, CDR1 is LNHDA, CDR2 SQIVND (reference sequence). There are 14 residues in the CDR3. Losses at the gene ends were 4 bases for V and 0 bases for J; bases not matched to a gene: 2. The DNA of the CDR3 is TGTGCCAGTAGTAAACAGGGGCTGAACACTGAAGCTTTCTTT. It yields the protein CASSKQGLNTEAFF.

About this clone itself: The sample holds other DNA sequences that translate to the same CDR3. J is TRBJ2-1 and V is TRBV27; 11 bases align to TRBD2. This CDR3 contains 15 residues. V shed 5 bases, J shed 4 bases, and the junction held 4 bases outside the gene matches. Germline V gene lookup returns CDR1 MNHEY and CDR2 SMNVEV (reference sequence). CDR3: CASSPLAGGYNEQFF. CDR3 coding DNA: TGTGCCAGCAGTCCGCTAGCGGGAGGATACAATGAGCAGTTCTTC.

This clone showed up just once. The V gene is TRBV7-2, the J gene TRBJ2-7; TRBD1 aligns across 7 bases. Germline loops: CDR1 SGHTA, CDR2 FQGNSA. The J segment lost 3 bases and the V segment lost 2 bases, leaving 4 bases of the junction unmatched. The length of the CDR3 is 14 residues. CDR3: CASSLNRGNYEQYF. The CDR3 DNA reads as TGTGCCAGCAGCTTAAACAGGGGTAACTACGAGCAGTACTTC.

The chain recombines TRBV7-9 with TRBJ1-3; TRBD1 matches 7 bases. The CDR3 extends over 14 amino acids. With 5 bases clipped from V and 6 bases from J, the junction kept 7 bases outside the gene matches. CDR1 and CDR2 from the germline V gene are SEHNR and FQNEAQ (reference sequence). In DNA form, the CDR3 reads TGTGCCAGCAGCCCTCGGGACAGAGCAAACACCATATATTTT. This encodes CASSPRDRANTIYF. Full variable domain (missing parts from reference TRBV7-9 and TRBJ1-3): DTGVSQNPRHKITKRGQNVTFRCDPISEHNRLYWYRQTLGQGPEFLTYFQNEAQLEKSRLLSDRFSAERPKGSFSTLEIQRTEQGDSAMYLCASSPRDRANTIYFGEGSWLTVV.

The chain recombines TRBV9 with TRBJ2-1; TRBD1 matches at 11 bases. This CDR3 contains 16 residues. The V gene's germline CDR1 is SGDLS and CDR2 YYNGEE. V lost 3 bases to trimming and J lost 3 bases; unmatched junction nucleotides: 5. This CDR3 is CASSESGQGGYNEQFF. CDR3 nucleotides: TGTGCCAGCAGCGAATCGGGACAGGGGGGCTACAATGAGCAGTTCTTC.

This chain joins TRBV7-2 and TRBJ1-4; 7 nucleotides match TRBD1. There are 14 residues in the CDR3. Trimming removed 4 bases from V and 5 bases from J; junction bases left unmatched: 4. The germline CDR1 and CDR2 sequences are SGHTA and FQGNSA. CDR3 residues: CASSSGTVNEKLFF. The CDR3 coding sequence is TGTGCCAGCAGCTCCGGGACAGTCAATGAAAAACTGTTTTTT. The full variable domain, in which reference TRBV7-2 and TRBJ1-4 provide the parts outside the CDR3, is GAGVSQSPSNKVTEKGKDVELRCDPISGHTALYWYRQSLGQGLEFLIYFQGNSAPDKSGLPSDRFSAERTGGSVSTLTIQRTQQEDSAVYLCASSSGTVNEKLFFGSGTQLSVL.

This clone has just a few counts. The chain recombines TRBV11-2 with TRBJ1-3; D is unclear. There are 13 residues in the CDR3. Per the germline V gene, CDR1 is SGHAT and CDR2 is FQNNGV. Trimming left V 1 base short and J 6 bases short, with 7 bases between. The CDR3 protein is CASSLGLQNTIYF. Here the CDR3 DNA reads TGTGCCAGCAGCTTAGGACTGCAAAACACCATATATTTT.

V and J are TRBV19 and TRBJ1-1, with TRBD1 identical over 8 bases. Germline V gene lookup returns CDR1 LNHDA and CDR2 SQIVND (reference sequence). This CDR3 contains 16 residues. The junction had 13 bases not matched to a gene; V was cut back by 9 bases and J by 1 base. DNA for the CDR3: TGTGCCAGCCTAAAAGGGACAGGCGTCGGGAACACTGAAGCTTTCTTT. Amino acids: CASLKGTGVGNTEAFF. Full variable domain (outside the CDR3, taken from reference TRBV19 and TRBJ1-1): DGGITQSPKYLFRKEGQNVTLSCEQNLNHDAMYWYRQDPGQGLRLIYYSQIVNDFQKGDIAEGYSVSREKKESFPLTVTSAQKNPTAFYLCASLKGTGVGNTEAFFGQGTRLTVV.

This chain links TRBV19 with TRBJ1-2; a possible D gene is TRBD1 (6 bases). Germline V gene data show CDR1 as LNHDA and CDR2 as SQIVND (reference sequence). This CDR3 spans 13 amino acids. V lost 6 bases, J lost 7 bases, and 15 bases lay in between. CDR3 amino acids: CASRKGGASGYTF. The CDR3 nucleotides read TGTGCCAGTAGAAAAGGGGGGGCGAGTGGCTACACCTTC.

This clone was counted once. J is TRBJ1-1 and V is TRBV15, with D possibly being TRBD1 (5 bases). This CDR3 has 14 residues. Trimming took off 0 bases at V and 4 bases at J, with 9 bases between the two ends. Looked up from germline, CDR1 is LNHNV and CDR2 is YYDKDF (reference sequence). CDR3 amino acids: CATSREYQGTEAFF. As DNA, the CDR3 is TGTGCCACCAGCAGAGAGTACCAGGGCACTGAAGCTTTCTTT.

The chain joins TRBV11-3 to TRBJ2-3; D is possibly TRBD1 (6 bases). This CDR3 comprises 16 residues. Trimming shortened V by 2 bases and J by 0 bases, and 12 bases separated the two germline ends. Germline V gives CDR1 SGHNT, CDR2 YENEEA. Here the CDR3 reads CASSLRRTGSTDTQYF. CDR3 sequence (DNA): TGTGCCAGCAGCTTACGCCGAACAGGGAGCACAGATACGCAGTATTTT.

The V and J genes are TRBV9 and TRBJ2-1; 15 bases match TRBD2. There are 18 residues in the CDR3. Germline V lookup: CDR1 SGDLS, CDR2 YYNGEE. V lost 0 bases to trimming and J lost 6 bases; unmatched junction nucleotides: 7. For the CDR3, the DNA is TGTGCCAGCAGCGTAGCCCCCGGGACTAGCGGGAGGCCCAATGAGCAGTTCTTC. Amino acid sequence: CASSVAPGTSGRPNEQFF.

The chain combines TRBV6-5 with TRBJ1-2; 7 nucleotides align to TRBD1. Trimming cost V 5 bases and J 6 bases; bases outside gene matches: 0. CDR1 and CDR2 from the germline V gene are MNHEY and SVGAGI. The CDR3 totals 11 residues. The CDR3 sequence is CASSTGDGYTF. The DNA of the CDR3 is TGTGCCAGCAGTACAGGGGATGGCTACACCTTC.

The CDR3 here is CASSLGAGGFYEQYF. The CDR3 coding sequence is TGCGCCAGCAGCTTGGGAGCGGGAGGGTTCTACGAGCAGTACTTC. This chain connects TRBV5-1 to TRBJ2-7; 10 bases map to TRBD2. The CDR3 consists of 15 residues. The trim removed 0 bases at V and 3 bases at J, leaving 3 bases unmatched. CDR1 is SGHRS, CDR2 YFSETQ, per germline.

This clone was seen only once. CDR3 DNA: TGCGCCAGCAGCTTAGGGACTCTAGGGAACACCGGGGAGCTGTTTTTT. Its protein is CASSLGTLGNTGELFF. V is TRBV5-1 and J is TRBJ2-2; TRBD2 is a possible D gene (6 bases). The CDR3 contains 16 residues. V was clipped by 2 bases and J by 1 base, with 12 bases between them. Germline V CDR1 and CDR2: SGHRS, YFSETQ.

The chain combines TRBV3-1 (or the pseudogene TRBV3-2) with TRBJ1-1, with 7 positions matching TRBD1. CDR1 is LGHDT, CDR2 YNNKEL, per germline (reference sequence). Germline trimming cut 4 bases from V and 1 base from J; bases unmatched to any gene: 6. The CDR3 sequence is 15 residues long. In nucleotides, the CDR3 is TGTGCCAGCAGCCCCTGGGACAGCCGGAACACTGAAGCTTTCTTT. Protein: CASSPWDSRNTEAFF.

CDR3 sequence reads: CASRDDRGLKGNEKLFF. Here the CDR3 DNA reads TGTGCCAGTAGAGATGACAGGGGCTTAAAGGGTAATGAAAAACTGTTTTTT. This chain joins TRBV19 and TRBJ1-4; 8 nucleotides agree with TRBD1. The length of the CDR3 is 17 residues. With 6 bases clipped from V and 4 bases from J, the junction kept 13 bases outside the gene matches. The germline CDR1 and CDR2 sequences are LNHDA and SQIVND (reference sequence). The variable domain in full, completed from reference TRBV19 and TRBJ1-4, reads DGGITQSPKYLFRKEGQNVTLSCEQNLNHDAMYWYRQDPGQGLRLIYYSQIVNDFQKGDIAEGYSVSREKKESFPLTVTSAQKNPTAFYLCASRDDRGLKGNEKLFFGSGTQLSVL.